The 26 T cell receptor beta chains listed next were all sequenced from one sample in a study of cytomegalovirus exposure and HLA in healthy donors. Assay: immunoSEQ multiplex PCR; the TCRdb copy retains only in-frame clones and omits some. This repertoire shows roughly 60,000 clones, about 91% found once; its top ten account for 1.3%. The sample comprised PBMCs. The receptors derive from a woman under 30 in good health and CMV-seronegative.

This chain links TRBV5-6 with TRBJ1-1, with D unresolved. The CDR3 sequence is 12 residues long. The germline V gene has CDR1 SGHDT and CDR2 YYEEEE. V lost 0 bases, J lost 6 bases, and 6 bases lay in between. The CDR3 region is CASSLGSAEAFF. CDR3 nucleotide sequence: TGTGCCAGCAGCTTGGGATCGGCTGAAGCTTTCTTT.

The V call is TRBV19, the J call TRBJ2-7; D might be TRBD1 (7 bases). Germline values: CDR1 LNHDA, CDR2 SQIVND (reference sequence). The CDR3 loop spans 17 amino acids. Trimming shortened V by 6 bases and J by 2 bases, and 23 bases separated the two germline ends. This CDR3 is CASREGRRGRTTYEQYF. CDR3 DNA: TGTGCCAGTAGGGAGGGGAGAAGGGGGCGGACGACCTACGAGCAGTACTTC.

The CDR3 coding sequence is TGCGCCAGCAGCCAGGAACTAGTCGCGAACACCGGGGAGCTGTTTTTT. This codes for CASSQELVANTGELFF. The gene calls are TRBV4-3 and TRBJ2-2, with D possibly being TRBD2 (5 bases). Germline V gene sequence: CDR1 LGHNA, CDR2 YSLEER. V lost 3 bases and J 0 bases, leaving 11 bases between the germline ends. The CDR3 runs to 16 residues.

The V and J genes are TRBV27 and TRBJ1-2, with D unclear. The V gene's germline CDR1 is MNHEY and CDR2 SMNVEV (reference sequence). The CDR3 is 14 residues long. Deletions cut 3 bases from V and 5 bases from J, with 13 bases between. CDR3 bases: TGTGCCAGCAGTTTTCTTCGACTTTTGTATGGCTACACCTTC. It encodes CASSFLRLLYGYTF.

This chain connects TRBV30 to TRBJ1-2, with 10 bases identical to TRBD1. There are 16 residues in the CDR3. The V and J ends lost 4 bases and 3 bases, in that order; junction bases with no gene match: 11. Germline V gene lookup returns CDR1 GTSNPN and CDR2 SVGIG (reference sequence). CDR3 amino acids: CAWNHYRDRGDYGYTF. As DNA, the CDR3 is TGTGCCTGGAACCACTACCGGGACAGGGGTGACTATGGCTACACCTTC.

The V and J genes are TRBV5-3 and TRBJ2-1, with 8 bases fitting TRBD2. TRBV5-3 is assigned to the ORF class and has an uncertain function. The CDR3 has 13 amino acids. With V trimmed by 5 bases and J by 6 bases, 4 bases remained unmatched. Written as DNA, the CDR3 is TGTGCCAGAAGGGACGGGACTAGCAATGAGCAGTTCTTC. Its protein is CARRDGTSNEQFF.

The V call is TRBV6-5, the J call TRBJ2-7, with 9 bases lining up with TRBD2. The V segment lost 7 bases and the J segment 3 bases; nucleotides outside the gene matches: 7. Germline assignment: CDR1 MNHEY and CDR2 SVGAGI. This CDR3 is 14 amino acids long. The CDR3 coding sequence is TGTGCCAGCACTTTTGGTAGCGGGAGCTACGAGCAGTACTTC. Translated, it gives CASTFGSGSYEQYF.

Comment on this clone: A junction boundary mismatches the germline segment, possibly from a read error. This rearrangement joins TRBV11-3 to TRBJ2-3; no firm D call. The germline CDR1 and CDR2 sequences are SGHNT and YENEEA. The CDR3 has 13 residues. CDR3 loop: CASSSSSRDTQYF. DNA of the CDR3: TGTGCCAGCAGCTCCAGTAGCAGAGATACGCAGTATTTT.

The chain uses TRBV14 and TRBJ1-1, with D maybe TRBD1 (6 bases). V lost 0 bases and J 3 bases, leaving 20 bases between the germline ends. The CDR3 is 18 residues long. CDR1 and CDR2 (germline): SGHDN, FVKESK. The CDR3 region has the DNA TGTGCCAGCAGCCAAGAATTTACTACGGGGGGGCCTTACACTGAAGCTTTCTTT. It codes for CASSQEFTTGGPYTEAFF. The variable domain in full, with the rest retrieved from reference TRBV14 and TRBJ1-1, is EAGVTQFPSHSVIEKGQTVTLRCDPISGHDNLYWYRRVMGKEIKFLLHFVKESKQDESGMPNNRFLAERTGGTYSTLKVQPAELEDSGVYFCASSQEFTTGGPYTEAFFGQGTRLTVV.

This chain joins TRBV6-4 and TRBJ2-1, with 11 bases lining up with TRBD1. After removal of 4 bases from V and 0 bases from J, the junction contained 2 bases not matched to a gene. The CDR3 consists of 16 residues. Looked up from germline, CDR1 is MRHNA and CDR2 is SNTAGT. The CDR3 nucleotides read TGTGCCAGCAGTGCGGGGACAGGGGGCTCCTACAATGAGCAGTTCTTC. This gives the protein CASSAGTGGSYNEQFF.

This clone turned up a few times. The gene calls are TRBV18 and TRBJ2-7; 7 bases agree with TRBD2. CDR1 is KGHSH, CDR2 LQKENI, per germline. The CDR3 loop spans 14 amino acids. The junction had 4 bases not matched to a gene; V was cut back by 4 bases and J by 1 base. The CDR3 loop reads CASSRPGRSYEQYF. In DNA, the CDR3 is TGTGCCAGCTCACGCCCCGGGAGGTCCTACGAGCAGTACTTC.

This clone came up once. The chain is built from TRBV4-1 and TRBJ1-1; 8 nucleotides line up with TRBD1. The trim removed 6 bases at V and 6 bases at J, leaving 9 bases unmatched. Looked up from germline, CDR1 is MGHRA and CDR2 is YSYEKL. The length of the CDR3 is 14 residues. The CDR3 loop reads CASRPDRGNAEAFF. For the CDR3, the DNA is TGCGCCAGCAGACCTGACAGGGGCAACGCTGAAGCTTTCTTT.

This clone was observed a handful of times. The genes are TRBV7-3 and TRBJ2-2; 7 nucleotides match TRBD1. CDR3 length: 16 residues. Germline CDR1 SGHTA, CDR2 FQGTGA. V was clipped by 4 bases and J by 5 bases; unmatched bases: 10. CDR3: CASSSPPGQRTGELFF. CDR3 nucleotide sequence: TGTGCCAGCAGCTCCCCGCCGGGACAGAGAACCGGGGAGCTGTTTTTT.

The V call is TRBV28, the J call TRBJ1-2; TRBD1 agrees at 8 bases. This CDR3 has 16 residues. After removal of 4 bases from V and 7 bases from J, the junction contained 14 bases not matched to a gene. Germline CDR1 is MDHEN and CDR2 is SYDVKM. The CDR3 DNA sequence: TGTGCCAGCAGTTCATCAGGCAGGGGGCCCAGGGGTGGCTACACCTTC. This gives the protein CASSSSGRGPRGGYTF.

The chain joins TRBV18 to TRBJ1-2; no reliable D call. Trimming stripped 3 bases from V and 5 bases from J, with 7 bases between. Looked up from germline, CDR1 is KGHSH and CDR2 is LQKENI. This CDR3 has 12 amino acids. The CDR3 DNA is TGTGCCAGCTCACCGGGGAGATATGGCTACACCTTC. It encodes CASSPGRYGYTF.

This chain connects TRBV19 to TRBJ2-7; no firm D call. Trimming stripped 3 bases from V and 3 bases from J, with 9 bases between. Germline V gene sequence: CDR1 LNHDA, CDR2 SQIVND (reference sequence). The CDR3 runs 13 residues. The CDR3 reads CASSMLPNYEQYF. CDR3 sequence (DNA): TGTGCCAGTAGTATGCTACCGAACTACGAGCAGTACTTC.

The chain has TRBV6-1 and TRBJ2-3, with D possibly being TRBD2 (6 bases). Germline V gene data show CDR1 as MNHNS and CDR2 as SASEGT. The germline V and J ends were trimmed by 4 bases and 5 bases, with 19 bases remaining between them. There are 16 residues in the CDR3. The CDR3 region has the DNA TGTGCCAGCAGTGCCCAGGCGGACTACGTAGGAGATACGCAGTATTTT. Encoded protein: CASSAQADYVGDTQYF.

The genes are TRBV5-4 and TRBJ2-3; 11 nucleotides align to TRBD1. The V gene's germline CDR1 is SGHNT and CDR2 YYREEE (reference sequence). J lost 2 bases, V lost 4 bases, and 3 bases had no gene match. The CDR3 is made up of 15 amino acids. CDR3 in DNA: TGTGCCAGCAGCCCGGGACAGGGGGACACAGATACGCAGTATTTT. The encoded protein is CASSPGQGDTDTQYF.

This chain uses TRBV7-9 with TRBJ2-7; 8 positions match TRBD2. The germline V gene encodes CDR1 SEHNR and CDR2 FQNEAQ (reference sequence). CDR3 length: 13 residues. Unmatched junction bases numbered 3, after V lost 2 bases and J lost 6 bases. The CDR3 region has the DNA TGTGCCAGCAGCTTAAACGGGGGGGGCGAGCAGTACTTC. Its translation is CASSLNGGGEQYF. Combining the CDR3 with reference TRBV7-9 and TRBJ2-7 gives the whole variable domain DTGVSQNPRHKITKRGQNVTFRCDPISEHNRLYWYRQTLGQGPEFLTYFQNEAQLEKSRLLSDRFSAERPKGSFSTLEIQRTEQGDSAMYLCASSLNGGGEQYFGPGTRLTVT.

The V and J genes are TRBV4-2 and TRBJ1-1, with D unresolved. CDR3 size: 14 residues. V dropped 1 base and J dropped 11 bases, with 17 bases sitting between them. Germline CDR1 LGHNA, CDR2 YNFKEQ. The DNA of the CDR3 is TGTGCCAGCAGCCAAGGAGAGGACGGACTTAGTGCTTTCTTT. It translates to CASSQGEDGLSAFF.

This chain joins TRBV7-9 and TRBJ2-7; D is possibly TRBD1 (5 bases). Per germline, CDR1 SEHNR and CDR2 FQNEAQ (reference sequence). This CDR3 contains 15 residues. V was clipped by 1 base and J by 1 base, with 11 bases between them. CDR3 in DNA: TGTGCCAGCAGCTTAGGCAGGGAATATTCCTACGAGCAGTACTTC. This encodes CASSLGREYSYEQYF.

Comment on this clone: An end of the junction does not agree with germline; a read error may underlie this. The rearrangement uses TRBV7-7 and TRBJ2-5; 12 bases agree with TRBD2. This CDR3 contains 15 residues. Germline loops: CDR1 SSHAT, CDR2 FNYEAQ (reference sequence). The CDR3 here is CASSASGGAQETQYF. The DNA for the CDR3 is TGTGCTAGCAGCGCTAGCGGGGGGGCCCAAGAGACCCAGTACTTC.

The chain combines TRBV27 with TRBJ2-1, with D maybe TRBD2 (6 bases). Germline V gene data show CDR1 as MNHEY and CDR2 as SMNVEV (reference sequence). The V end lost 4 bases, the J end lost 5 bases, and 18 bases lay between the germline ends. The CDR3 runs to 16 residues. The CDR3 region is CASSSLGAGNNNEQFF. The DNA of the CDR3 is TGTGCCAGCAGTTCGCTTGGGGCGGGGAATAACAATGAGCAGTTCTTC.

This clone was seen a few times. The chain carries TRBV29-1 and TRBJ1-1, with D uncertain. Trimming took 7 bases from V and 2 from J, leaving 14 bases between them. CDR1 SQVTM and CDR2 ANQGSEA come from the germline V gene. The CDR3 extends over 13 amino acids. The CDR3 region has the DNA TGCAGCGGTATCCGGGAATCCAACACTGAAGCTTTCTTT. Translating it yields CSGIRESNTEAFF.

The rearrangement joins TRBV5-8 to TRBJ1-2; TRBD1 matches at 9 bases. In germline, CDR1 is SGHTS, CDR2 YDEGEE. Trimming cost V 4 bases and J 4 bases; bases outside gene matches: 11. CDR3 length equals 16 residues. CDR3 sequence (DNA): TGTGCCAGCAGCGCCCCGACAGGGGGAGGGATCTATGGCTACACCTTC. Protein sequence: CASSAPTGGGIYGYTF.

The chain couples TRBV11-1 to TRBJ2-7; the match to TRBD2 covers 8 bases. CDR1 and CDR2 (germline): SGHAT, FQDESV (reference sequence). The ends lost 5 bases at V and 3 bases at J; junction bases unmatched: 12. This CDR3 has 16 amino acids. The CDR3 coding sequence is TGTGCCAGCAGCCCCTGGGGTAGCGGGATGTTCTACGAGCAGTACTTC. Protein sequence: CASSPWGSGMFYEQYF.